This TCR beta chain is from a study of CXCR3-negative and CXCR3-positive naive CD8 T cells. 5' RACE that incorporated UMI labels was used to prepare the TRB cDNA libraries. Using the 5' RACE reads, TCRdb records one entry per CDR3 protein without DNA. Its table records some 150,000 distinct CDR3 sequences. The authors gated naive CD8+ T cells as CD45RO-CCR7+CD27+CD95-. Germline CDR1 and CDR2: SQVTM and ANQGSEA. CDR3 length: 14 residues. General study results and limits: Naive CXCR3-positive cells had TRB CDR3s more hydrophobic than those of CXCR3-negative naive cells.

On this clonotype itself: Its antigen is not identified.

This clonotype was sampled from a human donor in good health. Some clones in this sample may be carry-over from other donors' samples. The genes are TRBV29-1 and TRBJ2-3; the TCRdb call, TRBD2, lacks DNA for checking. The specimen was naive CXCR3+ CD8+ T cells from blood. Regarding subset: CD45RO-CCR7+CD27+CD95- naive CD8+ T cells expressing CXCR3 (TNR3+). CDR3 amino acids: CSVGATSATDTQYF.